Listed below are T cell receptor beta chains from one sample, sequenced in a study of beta chain features in type 1 diabetes. Sequencing used immunoSEQ multiplex PCR; TCRdb keeps in-frame clones, though not all of them. The sample includes about 620,000 clones, around 15% seen only once; the top ten take more than 0.08%. Sample: naive CD4+ T cells from blood. These receptors were collected from a man aged 18 to 29 in good health. Each CDR3 is given with its conserved first and last residue. A D gene is named only where the DNA matches it firmly. Rows give clone size only sometimes, using once, few, many, or a class for an expanded clone.

J gene | V gene | D gene | clone size | CDR3 DNA | CDR3 protein
TRBJ2-1 | TRBV27 | TRBD2 | . | TGTGCCAGCAGTCCACAGGGTACTAGCGGGAGTTGGCAGTTCTTC | CASSPQGTSGSWQFF
TRBJ2-5 | TRBV18 | TRBD1 | . | TGTGCCAGCTCACCCAATACAGGGGGCGAGACCCAGTACTTC | CASSPNTGGETQYF
TRBJ2-4 | TRBV4-2 | . | . | TGTGCCAGCAGCCAAGCTAGTAGGAACATTCAGTACTTC | CASSQASRNIQYF
TRBJ2-3 | TRBV6-5 | TRBD1 | . | TGTGCCAGCAGAACAGGACAGGGGACAGATACGCAGTATTTT | CASRTGQGTDTQYF
TRBJ1-4 | TRBV18 | TRBD1 | . | TGTGCCAGCTCACCAATTGGACAGGGCACTAATGAAAAACTGTTTTTT | CASSPIGQGTNEKLFF
TRBJ1-1 | TRBV7-9 | TRBD1 | . | TGTGCCAGCAGCTTTTCGGGACAGGGGGACACTGAAGCTTTCTTT | CASSFSGQGDTEAFF
TRBJ1-2 | TRBV6-1 | . | . | TGTGCCAGCAGTGAACGGTCTAACTATGGCTACACCTTC | CASSERSNYGYTF
TRBJ2-5 | TRBV29-1 | . | few | TGCAGCGTCGCCAGGGTGTTGGAAGCAGGGACCCAGTACTTC | CSVARVLEAGTQYF
TRBJ2-3 | TRBV5-1 | . | . | TGCGCCAGCAGCTTGTTCAGGGGCGCAGATACGCAGTATTTT | CASSLFRGADTQYF
TRBJ1-5 | TRBV29-1 | TRBD1 | few | TGCAGCGTGGGACAGGGTGATCAGCCCCAGCATTTT | CSVGQGDQPQHF
TRBJ2-7 | TRBV9 | TRBD2 | . | TGTGCCAGCAGCGAAGGGACTAGCGGGTTCTACGAGCAGTACTTC | CASSEGTSGFYEQYF
TRBJ2-6 | TRBV11-2 | TRBD1 | few | TGTGCCAGCAGCTCGGGACAGGGGGGATTTAACTCTGGGGCCAACGTCCTGACTTTC | CASSSGQGGFNSGANVLTF
TRBJ2-5 | TRBV7-2 | . | few | TGTGCCAGCAGCCCTCCGAGCCAGGACAGAGAGACCCAGTACTTC | CASSPPSQDRETQYF
TRBJ1-5 | TRBV5-1 | . | few | TGCGCCAGCAGCTTAGAGAGCAATCAGCCCCAGCATTTT | CASSLESNQPQHF
TRBJ1-2 | TRBV7-9 | TRBD1 | few | TGTGCCAGCAGCTTACATTTACAGGGGAATGGCTACACCTTC | CASSLHLQGNGYTF
TRBJ2-5 | TRBV11-2 | . | . | TGTGCCAGCAGGGATACCCCAGGGAATTCGGAGACCCAGTACTTC | CASRDTPGNSETQYF
TRBJ2-7 | TRBV7-2 | . | . | TGTGCCAGCAGCTTATTTCGGGACGAGCAGTACTTC | CASSLFRDEQYF
TRBJ2-2 | TRBV9 | . | few | TGTGCCAGCAGCGTAGTGGGGGCAACCGGGGAGCTGTTTTTT | CASSVVGATGELFF
TRBJ2-3 | TRBV27 | . | . | TGTGCCAGCAGTTTAAGATTCGTGGGGGTCATGCGTACAGATACGCAGTATTTT | CASSLRFVGVMRTDTQYF
TRBJ1-2 | TRBV25-1 | . | few | TGTGCCAGCAGGGAACGGAATAACTATGGCTACACCTTC | CASRERNNYGYTF
TRBJ2-7 | TRBV18 | TRBD2 | . | TGTGCCAGCTCACCAGGACTAGCAGGATACTACGAGCAGTACTTC | CASSPGLAGYYEQYF
TRBJ2-5 | TRBV25-1 | TRBD1 | few | TGTGCCAGCAGTATTCACAGGGGGGCTGGGGAGACCCAGTACTTC | CASSIHRGAGETQYF
TRBJ1-6 | TRBV30 | . | . | TGTGCCTGGGGACGGAGGGTGAATTCACCCCTCCACTTT | CAWGRRVNSPLHF
TRBJ2-1 | TRBV7-7 | TRBD2 | . | TGTGCTAGCAGCTCCGGGACTAGCGGGGGAAGGAATGAGCAGTTCTTC | CASSSGTSGGRNEQFF
TRBJ1-5 | TRBV5-1 | TRBD1 | few | TGCGCCAGCAGCTTGGTACCAGGGGGCAGCAATCAGCCCCAGCATTTT | CASSLVPGGSNQPQHF
TRBJ2-5 | TRBV11-2 | . | . | TGTGCCAGCAGCTTAGGCGCCAGGGGAGAGACCCAGTACTTC | CASSLGARGETQYF
TRBJ2-7 | TRBV7-2 | . | . | TGTGCCAGCAGCTTATTTAGGAGCTCCTACGAGCAGTACTTC | CASSLFRSSYEQYF
TRBJ1-2 | TRBV28 | TRBD1 | . | TGTGCCAGCAGTAAAGGGACAGGGAACTATGGCTACACCTTC | CASSKGTGNYGYTF